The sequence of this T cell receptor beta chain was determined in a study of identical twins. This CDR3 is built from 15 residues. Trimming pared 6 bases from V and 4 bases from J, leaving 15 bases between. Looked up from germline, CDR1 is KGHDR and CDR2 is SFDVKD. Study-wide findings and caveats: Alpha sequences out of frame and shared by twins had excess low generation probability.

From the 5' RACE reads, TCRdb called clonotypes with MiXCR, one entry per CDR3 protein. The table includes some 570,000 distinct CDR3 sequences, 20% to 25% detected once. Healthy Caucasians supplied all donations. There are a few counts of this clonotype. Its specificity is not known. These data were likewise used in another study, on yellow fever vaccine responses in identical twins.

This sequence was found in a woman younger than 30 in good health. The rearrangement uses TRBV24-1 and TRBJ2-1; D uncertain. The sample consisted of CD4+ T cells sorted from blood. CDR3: CATSKSGEGYNEQFF. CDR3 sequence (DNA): TGTGCCACCAGTAAGTCTGGAGAAGGATACAATGAGCAGTTCTTC.